The T cell receptor (beta chain) under discussion was sequenced for a study of blood T cell repertoires in COVID-19. Across the study: Donors in the United States, Italy and Spain gave samples during acute or convalescent COVID-19. PBMCs, B-cell-depleted T cells, or T cells provided the cDNA or gDNA that made up the material.

In the source study's methods: Counts of nucleated cells, estimated from reference gene primer amplification, were obtained. Sequenced by immunoSEQ multiplex PCR; TCRdb stores in-frame clones only, minus some. V, J and clone size are those of that table, while D and trimming were read from the DNA. There are roughly 15,000 clones in the sample; around 73% occur only once, and 13% to 15% lies in the top ten. This clone appeared a few times. Sample: peripheral blood. This receptor was taken from a human donor in a cohort sampled during active COVID-19.

The CDR3 protein is CSASGAGGALSPLHF. In nucleotides, the CDR3 is TGCAGTGCTAGTGGGGCAGGGGGCGCCTTATCCCCCCTCCACTTT. The chain carries TRBV20-1 and TRBJ1-6; 8 bases agree with TRBD1. Losses at the gene ends were 3 bases for V and 13 bases for J; bases not matched to a gene: 14. This CDR3 is 15 amino acids long. CDR1 and CDR2 from the germline V gene are DFQATT and SNEGSKA (reference sequence).